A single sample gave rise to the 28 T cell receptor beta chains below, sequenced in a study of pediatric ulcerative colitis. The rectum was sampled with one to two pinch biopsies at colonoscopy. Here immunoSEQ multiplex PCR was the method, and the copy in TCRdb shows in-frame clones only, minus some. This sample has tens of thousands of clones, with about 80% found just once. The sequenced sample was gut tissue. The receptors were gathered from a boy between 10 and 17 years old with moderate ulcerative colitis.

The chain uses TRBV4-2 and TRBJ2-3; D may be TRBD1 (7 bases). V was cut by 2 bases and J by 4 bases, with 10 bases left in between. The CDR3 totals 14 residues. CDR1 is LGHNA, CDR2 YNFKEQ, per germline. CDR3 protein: CASSQQGGSDTQYF. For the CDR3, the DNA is TGTGCCAGCAGCCAACAGGGGGGTTCAGATACGCAGTATTTT.

The CDR3: CASSPDLPYEQYF. In nucleotides, the CDR3 is TGTGCCAGCAGCCCCGACCTCCCCTACGAGCAGTACTTC. J is TRBJ2-7 and V is TRBV7-2, with no clear D. Germline V gene sequence: CDR1 SGHTA, CDR2 FQGNSA. V lost 5 bases and J lost 2, with 10 bases in between. The CDR3 totals 13 residues.

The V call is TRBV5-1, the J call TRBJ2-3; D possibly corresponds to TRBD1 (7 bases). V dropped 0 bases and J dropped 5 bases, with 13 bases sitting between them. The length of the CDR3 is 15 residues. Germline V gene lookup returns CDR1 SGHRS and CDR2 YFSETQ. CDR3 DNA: TGCGCCAGCAGCTTGGAACAGGGGCGGGAAGATACGCAGTATTTT. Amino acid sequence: CASSLEQGREDTQYF.

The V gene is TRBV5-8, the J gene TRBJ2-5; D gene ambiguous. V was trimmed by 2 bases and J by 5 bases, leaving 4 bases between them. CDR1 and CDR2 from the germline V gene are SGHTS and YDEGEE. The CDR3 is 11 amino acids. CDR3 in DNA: TGTGCCAGCAGCTTAAGGGAGACCCAGTACTTC. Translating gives CASSLRETQYF.

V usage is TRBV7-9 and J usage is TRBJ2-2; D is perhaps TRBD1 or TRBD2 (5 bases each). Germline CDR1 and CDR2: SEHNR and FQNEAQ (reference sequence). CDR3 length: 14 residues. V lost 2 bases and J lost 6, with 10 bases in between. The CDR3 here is CASSLFMGAGELFF. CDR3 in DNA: TGTGCCAGCAGCTTATTTATGGGGGCCGGGGAGCTGTTTTTT. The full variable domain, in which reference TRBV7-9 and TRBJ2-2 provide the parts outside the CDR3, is DTGVSQNPRHKITKRGQNVTFRCDPISEHNRLYWYRQTLGQGPEFLTYFQNEAQLEKSRLLSDRFSAERPKGSFSTLEIQRTEQGDSAMYLCASSLFMGAGELFFGEGSRLTVL.

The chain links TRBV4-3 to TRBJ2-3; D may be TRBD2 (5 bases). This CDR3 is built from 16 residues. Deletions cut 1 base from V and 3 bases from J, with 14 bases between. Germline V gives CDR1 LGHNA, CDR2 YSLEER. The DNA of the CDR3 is TGCGCCAGCAGCCAAGTCGCGGGCGGAGCTACAGATACGCAGTATTTT. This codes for CASSQVAGGATDTQYF.

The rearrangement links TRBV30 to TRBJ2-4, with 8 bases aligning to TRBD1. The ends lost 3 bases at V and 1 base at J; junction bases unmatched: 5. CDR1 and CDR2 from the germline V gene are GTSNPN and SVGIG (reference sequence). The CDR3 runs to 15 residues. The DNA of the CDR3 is TGTGCCTGGAGGGTCAGGGGGCCGGCCAAAAACATTCAGTACTTC. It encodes CAWRVRGPAKNIQYF.

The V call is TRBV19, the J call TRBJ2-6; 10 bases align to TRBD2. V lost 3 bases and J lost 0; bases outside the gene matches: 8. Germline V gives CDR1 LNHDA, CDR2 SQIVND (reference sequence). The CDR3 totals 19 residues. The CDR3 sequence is CASSMMSGRVLSGANVLTF. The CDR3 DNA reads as TGTGCCAGTAGTATGATGAGCGGGAGGGTACTCTCTGGGGCCAACGTCCTGACTTTC.

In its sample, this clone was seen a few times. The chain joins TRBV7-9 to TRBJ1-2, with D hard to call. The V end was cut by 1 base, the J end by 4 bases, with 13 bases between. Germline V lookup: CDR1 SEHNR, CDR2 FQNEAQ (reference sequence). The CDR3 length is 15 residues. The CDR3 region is CASSLGSVTGYGYTF. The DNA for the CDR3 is TGTGCCAGCAGCTTAGGTTCGGTCACGGGCTATGGCTACACCTTC.

The CDR3, as DNA: TGTGCCAGCAGCCTGCAGCGGGAGAGCTACGAGCAGTACTTC. It specifies CASSLQRESYEQYF. The chain combines TRBV7-2 with TRBJ2-7, with 8 bases lining up with TRBD2. This CDR3 spans 14 amino acids. CDR1 SGHTA and CDR2 FQGNSA come from the germline V gene. V lost 5 bases to trimming and J lost 3 bases; unmatched junction nucleotides: 6.

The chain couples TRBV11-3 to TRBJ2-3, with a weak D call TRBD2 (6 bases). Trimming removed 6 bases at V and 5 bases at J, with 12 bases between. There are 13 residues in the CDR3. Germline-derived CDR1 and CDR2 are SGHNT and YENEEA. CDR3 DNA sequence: TGTGCCAGCAGGGGTAGGGGAGGAGATACGCAGTATTTT. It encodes CASRGRGGDTQYF.

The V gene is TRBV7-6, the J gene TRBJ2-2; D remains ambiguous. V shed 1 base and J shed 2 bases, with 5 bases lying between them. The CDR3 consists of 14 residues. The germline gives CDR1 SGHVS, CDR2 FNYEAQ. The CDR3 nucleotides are TGTGCCAGCAGCTTAGGACATAACACCGGGGAGCTGTTTTTT. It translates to CASSLGHNTGELFF.

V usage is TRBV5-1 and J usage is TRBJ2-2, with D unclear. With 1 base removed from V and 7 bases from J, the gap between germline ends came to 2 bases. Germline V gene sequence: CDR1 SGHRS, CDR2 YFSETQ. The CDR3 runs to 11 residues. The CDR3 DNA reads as TGCGCCAGCAGCTTGAACGGGGAGCTGTTTTTT. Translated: CASSLNGELFF.

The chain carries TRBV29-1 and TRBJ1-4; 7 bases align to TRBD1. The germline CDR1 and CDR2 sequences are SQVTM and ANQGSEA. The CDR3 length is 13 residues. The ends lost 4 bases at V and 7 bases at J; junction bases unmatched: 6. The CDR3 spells CSVAQGISEKLFF. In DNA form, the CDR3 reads TGCAGCGTTGCACAGGGGATAAGTGAAAAACTGTTTTTT.

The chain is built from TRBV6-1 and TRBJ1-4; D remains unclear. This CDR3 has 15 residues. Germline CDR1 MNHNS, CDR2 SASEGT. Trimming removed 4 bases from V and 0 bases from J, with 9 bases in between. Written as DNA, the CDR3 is TGTGCCAGCAGTGGCAACACCGCAACTAATGAAAAACTGTTTTTT. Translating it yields CASSGNTATNEKLFF.

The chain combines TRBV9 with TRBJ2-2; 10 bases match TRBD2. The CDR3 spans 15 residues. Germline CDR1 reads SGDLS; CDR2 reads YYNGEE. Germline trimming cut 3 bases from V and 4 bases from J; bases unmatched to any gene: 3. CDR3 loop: CASSAAGGFTGELFF. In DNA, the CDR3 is TGTGCCAGCAGCGCAGCGGGGGGGTTCACCGGGGAGCTGTTTTTT. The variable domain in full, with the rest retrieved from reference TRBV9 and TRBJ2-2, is DSGVTQTPKHLITATGQRVTLRCSPRSGDLSVYWYQQSLDQGLQFLIQYYNGEERAKGNILERFSAQQFPDLHSELNLSSLELGDSALYFCASSAAGGFTGELFFGEGSRLTVL.

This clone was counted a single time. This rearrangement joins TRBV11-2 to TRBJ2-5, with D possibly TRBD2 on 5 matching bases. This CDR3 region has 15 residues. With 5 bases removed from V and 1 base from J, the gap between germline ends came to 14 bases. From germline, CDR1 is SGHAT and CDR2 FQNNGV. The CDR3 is CASSTGWSGQETQYF. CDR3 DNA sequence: TGTGCCAGCAGCACGGGATGGTCAGGCCAAGAGACCCAGTACTTC.

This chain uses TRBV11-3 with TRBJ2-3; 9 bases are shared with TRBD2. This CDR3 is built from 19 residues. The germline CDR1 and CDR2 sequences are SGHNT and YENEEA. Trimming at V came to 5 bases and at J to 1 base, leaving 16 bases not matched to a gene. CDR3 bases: TGTGCCAGCAGCATCCGAACCTCCTTAGCGGGAGCTGGCACAGATACGCAGTATTTT. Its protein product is CASSIRTSLAGAGTDTQYF.

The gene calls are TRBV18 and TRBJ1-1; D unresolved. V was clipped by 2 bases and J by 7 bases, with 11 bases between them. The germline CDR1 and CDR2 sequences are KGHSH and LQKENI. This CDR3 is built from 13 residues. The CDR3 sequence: CASSPLEKYEAFF. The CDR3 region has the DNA TGTGCCAGCTCACCATTGGAAAAGTATGAAGCTTTCTTT. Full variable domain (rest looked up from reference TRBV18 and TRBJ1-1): NAGVMQNPRHLVRRRGQEARLRCSPMKGHSHVYWYRQLPEEGLKFMVYLQKENIIDESGMPKERFSAEFPKEGPSILRIQQVVRGDSAAYFCASSPLEKYEAFFGQGTRLTVV.

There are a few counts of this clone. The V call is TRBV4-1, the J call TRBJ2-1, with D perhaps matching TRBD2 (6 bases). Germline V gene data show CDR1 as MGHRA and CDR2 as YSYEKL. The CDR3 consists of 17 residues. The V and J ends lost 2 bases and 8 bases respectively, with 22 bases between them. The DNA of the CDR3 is TGCGCCAGCAGCCAACCGGGACTGCTGTTAGAAATCGATGAGCAGTTCTTC. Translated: CASSQPGLLLEIDEQFF.

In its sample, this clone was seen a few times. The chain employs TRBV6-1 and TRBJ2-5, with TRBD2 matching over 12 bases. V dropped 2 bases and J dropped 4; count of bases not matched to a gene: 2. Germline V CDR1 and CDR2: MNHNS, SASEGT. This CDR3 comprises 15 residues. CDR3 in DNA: TGTGCCAGCAGTGAACTAGCGGGGGGGCCAGAGACCCAGTACTTC. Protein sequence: CASSELAGGPETQYF.

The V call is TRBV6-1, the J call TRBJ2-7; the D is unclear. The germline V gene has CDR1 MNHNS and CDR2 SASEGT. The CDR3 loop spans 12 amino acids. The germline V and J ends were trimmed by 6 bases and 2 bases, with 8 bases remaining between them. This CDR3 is CASRPSAYEQYF. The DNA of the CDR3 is TGTGCCAGCAGGCCCTCGGCCTACGAGCAGTACTTC.

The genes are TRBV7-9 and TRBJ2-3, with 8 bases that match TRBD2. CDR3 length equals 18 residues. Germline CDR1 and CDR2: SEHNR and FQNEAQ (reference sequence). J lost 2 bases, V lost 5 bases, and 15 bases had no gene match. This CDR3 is CASSPPPGLELNTDTQYF. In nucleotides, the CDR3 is TGTGCCAGCAGCCCACCACCGGGACTAGAACTAAACACAGATACGCAGTATTTT. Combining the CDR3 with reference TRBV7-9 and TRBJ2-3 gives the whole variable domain DTGVSQNPRHKITKRGQNVTFRCDPISEHNRLYWYRQTLGQGPEFLTYFQNEAQLEKSRLLSDRFSAERPKGSFSTLEIQRTEQGDSAMYLCASSPPPGLELNTDTQYFGPGTRLTVL.

The CDR3 nucleotides are TGCGCCAGCAGCGAGTTCATTAGCGGAGGGGAGGAGACCCAGTACTTC. Protein sequence: CASSEFISGGEETQYF. This sequence joins TRBV5-1 and TRBJ2-5; possibly TRBD2 for D (6 bases). The V and J ends lost 4 bases and 5 bases respectively, with 21 bases between them. There are 16 residues in the CDR3. From germline, CDR1 is SGHRS and CDR2 YFSETQ.

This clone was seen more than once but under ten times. The CDR3 region has the DNA TGTGCCACCAGCAGAGTCTCTAACTATGGCTACACCTTC. As protein: CATSRVSNYGYTF. This chain uses TRBV15 with TRBJ1-2; D unclear. From germline, CDR1 is LNHNV and CDR2 YYDKDF (reference sequence). The CDR3 is made up of 13 amino acids. Trimming removed 1 base at V and 0 bases at J, with 3 bases between.

The CDR3 loop is CASSLIVRVYGYTF. For the CDR3, the DNA is TGTGCCAGCAGCTTAATAGTCAGGGTCTATGGCTACACCTTC. The chain recombines TRBV5-6 with TRBJ1-2; TRBD1 might be the D (5 bases). The CDR3 has 14 residues. V was shortened by 2 bases and J by 4 bases, with 12 bases between the two germline ends. The germline V gene encodes CDR1 SGHDT and CDR2 YYEEEE.

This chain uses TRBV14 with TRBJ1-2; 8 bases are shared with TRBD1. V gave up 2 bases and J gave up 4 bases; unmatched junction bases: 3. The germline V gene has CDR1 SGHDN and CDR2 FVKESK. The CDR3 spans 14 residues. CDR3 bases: TGTGCCAGCAGCCAATTCGACAGGGGCTATGGCTACACCTTC. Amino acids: CASSQFDRGYGYTF. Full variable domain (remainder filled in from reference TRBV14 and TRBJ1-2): EAGVTQFPSHSVIEKGQTVTLRCDPISGHDNLYWYRRVMGKEIKFLLHFVKESKQDESGMPNNRFLAERTGGTYSTLKVQPAELEDSGVYFCASSQFDRGYGYTFGSGTRLTVV.

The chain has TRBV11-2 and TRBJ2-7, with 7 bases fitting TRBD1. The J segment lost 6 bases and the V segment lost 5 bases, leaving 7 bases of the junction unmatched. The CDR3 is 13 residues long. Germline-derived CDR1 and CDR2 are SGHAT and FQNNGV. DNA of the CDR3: TGTGCCAGCAGCCCCGTCGCAGGGGGCGAGCAGTACTTC. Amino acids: CASSPVAGGEQYF.